The TCR beta chain described here comes from a study of blood T cells in healthy people across ages. Findings of the study overall: Among long-lived donors, naive CD4+ cells were more numerous and diversity higher than in aged donors. Observed TCR beta diversity per million T cells went down as age went up. This fall followed a roughly linear course with age. Total diversity from one million sequenced T cells was likely underestimated.

Total RNA extraction produced at least 6 micrograms (per sample) for the study. Alongside a J-beta primer mix, a sample-barcoded 5' primer served in a second PCR lasting roughly 7 to 11 cycles. TCRdb ran MiXCR on the 5' RACE reads and lists one entry per CDR3 protein. The data show more than 650,000 distinct CDR3 sequences, approximately 21% seen once. This clonotype turned up a few times. The antigen is not known. The CDR3 runs 17 residues. Germline V gene data show CDR1 as KGHSH and CDR2 as LQKENI. The germline V and J ends were trimmed by 2 bases and 2 bases, with 13 bases remaining between them. Material for sequencing was blood. The receptor was derived from a man between 65 and 79 years old in good health. The V call is TRBV18, the J call TRBJ2-6; D remains ambiguous. CDR3 nucleotides: TGTGCCAGCTCACCAAGGGTGTTTGGGGCTGGGGCCAACGTCCTGACTTTC. It codes for CASSPRVFGAGANVLTF. Together with reference TRBV18 and TRBJ2-6, the CDR3 gives the full variable domain: NAGVMQNPRHLVRRRGQEARLRCSPMKGHSHVYWYRQLPEEGLKFMVYLQKENIIDESGMPKERFSAEFPKEGPSILRIQQVVRGDSAAYFCASSPRVFGAGANVLTFGAGSRLTVL.